This T cell receptor (beta chain) was observed in a study of sequential checkpoint blockade in melanoma. Study overall: After nivolumab or ipilimumab alone, about 22 patients had week-13 rebiopsies.

As for this clone: Its matching antigen is unknown.

Study conclusions and caveats: Clinical benefit was about 30 times likelier when tumor T-cell fraction and clonality increased.

Assay used: immunoSEQ multiplex PCR; TCRdb lists only in-frame clones, some missing. The table lists more than 2,500 clones, roughly a fifth of them singletons. CDR3 length equals 14 residues. V lost 0 bases and J lost 10, with 13 bases in between. Per germline, CDR1 SGHDN and CDR2 FVKESK. The treatment here: randomized to nivolumab then ipilimumab (arm A) or the reverse (arm B). J is TRBJ2-1 and V is TRBV14, with a possible D match to TRBD2 (6 bases). The source material was tumor tissue (inferred from file names), sampled from a patient given nivolumab and ipilimumab in sequence. The sequence was obtained from a human patient with melanoma. Some clones in this sample may be carry-over from other donors' samples. The CDR3 DNA is TGTGCCAGCAGCCAAGAGTTAGCGGCATTAGAGCAGTTCTTC. Its protein is CASSQELAALEQFF.